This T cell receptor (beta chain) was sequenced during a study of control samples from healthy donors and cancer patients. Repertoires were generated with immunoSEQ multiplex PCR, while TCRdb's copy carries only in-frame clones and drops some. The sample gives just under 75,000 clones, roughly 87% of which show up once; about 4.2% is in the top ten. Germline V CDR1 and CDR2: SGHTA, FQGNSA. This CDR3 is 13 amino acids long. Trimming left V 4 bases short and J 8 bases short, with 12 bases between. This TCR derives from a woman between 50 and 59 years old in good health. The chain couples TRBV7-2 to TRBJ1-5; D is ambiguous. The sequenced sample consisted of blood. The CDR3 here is CASSSQRLEPQHF. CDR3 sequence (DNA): TGTGCCAGCAGCTCCCAAAGACTTGAGCCCCAGCATTTT.